The present T cell receptor beta chain was sequenced within a study of graft-versus-host responses after intestinal transplantation. General study results and limits: Recipient marrow held GvH clones, some first seen in ileum or blood.

Concerning this clone: Antigen: not known.

Sequencing used immunoSEQ multiplex PCR; TCRdb keeps in-frame clones, though not all of them. The sample holds about 6,100 clones, about nine tenths seen once. The length of the CDR3 is 13 residues. The germline V gene encodes CDR1 MDHEN and CDR2 SYDVKM. V shed 8 bases and J shed 4 bases, with 14 bases lying between them. The sample in question was PBMCs, obtained about 83 days after transplant. The rearrangement joins TRBV28 to TRBJ2-5, with D possibly matching TRBD1 (5 bases). The sequence came from a human patient who received an intestinal transplant, so some T cells may come from the graft donor. The DNA for the CDR3 is TGTGCCAGCGTAAGCAGGGCCCTAGAGACCCAGTACTTC. It translates to CASVSRALETQYF.